A single sample gave rise to the 10 T cell receptor beta chains below, sequenced in a study of healthy donors' naive CD4 and CD8 T cells. Starting from roughly 0.45 ug of total RNA, TCR libraries were made with linear amplification. TCRdb re-analysed the reads in MiXCR, keeping a single row per CDR3 protein. The sample shows about 200,000 distinct CDR3 sequences, under 85% of them seen only once. The sequencing input was naive CD4+ and CD8+ T cells sorted from blood, pooled from several donors. The receptors stem from a pool of human donors in good health; the sample pools cells from several healthy donors.

The rearrangement uses TRBV5-4 and TRBJ2-4; 9 nucleotides match TRBD1. The CDR3 runs to 16 residues. Unmatched junction bases numbered 9, after V lost 4 bases and J lost 4 bases. The germline CDR1 and CDR2 sequences are SGHNT and YYREEE (reference sequence). CDR3 sequence: CASSLGQGISKNIQYF. The CDR3 nucleotides read TGTGCCAGCAGCCTCGGACAGGGGATTTCGAAAAACATTCAGTACTTC.

The chain couples TRBV27 to TRBJ2-7, with TRBD1 matching 10 bases. Germline trimming cut 5 bases from V and 3 bases from J; bases unmatched to any gene: 7. Per germline, CDR1 MNHEY and CDR2 SMNVEV (reference sequence). This CDR3 is built from 15 residues. CDR3 sequence: CASSPGTGVYYEQYV. In DNA, the CDR3 is TGTGCCAGCAGTCCTGGGACAGGGGTTTACTACGAGCAGTACGTC.

This chain joins TRBV6-5 and TRBJ2-7; tentative D call: TRBD2 (6 bases). The CDR3 runs 14 residues. V lost 2 bases and J 6 bases, leaving 14 bases between the germline ends. The V gene's germline CDR1 is MNHEY and CDR2 SVGAGI. CDR3 nucleotide sequence: TGTGCCAGCAGTTACCTTAGCGGCCCGAGCGAGCAGTACTTC. Translating gives CASSYLSGPSEQYF.

This clonotype was observed a handful of times. This chain uses TRBV20-1 with TRBJ2-1, with 8 bases that match TRBD1. The germline gives CDR1 DFQATT, CDR2 SNEGSKA (reference sequence). The CDR3 covers 14 residues. Trimming took 3 bases from V and 3 from J; bases not matched to a gene: 4. CDR3 amino acids: CSASSQGVYNEQFF. In DNA form, the CDR3 reads TGCAGTGCTAGCTCACAGGGGGTCTACAATGAGCAGTTCTTC.

This chain uses TRBV19 with TRBJ2-3, with D maybe TRBD2 (5 bases). CDR1 and CDR2 (germline): LNHDA, SQIVND (reference sequence). V was pared by 3 bases and J by 0 bases, with 7 bases between. This CDR3 is built from 14 residues. The DNA of the CDR3 is TGTGCCAGTAGTATTCGGGGTAGCACAGATACGCAGTATTTT. Residues: CASSIRGSTDTQYF.

V gene TRBV21-1 combines with J gene TRBJ2-7. TRBV21-1 is a pseudogene locus. This CDR3 is built from 17 residues. CDR3 nucleotides: TGTGCCAGCAGCAAAGTTGGAGAGACGGAGAGCTCCTACGAGCAGTACTTC. Residues: CASSKVGETESSYEQYF.

Turning to this clonotype: One junction end does not reproduce the germline sequence, and a read error may be involved. J is TRBJ1-1 and V is TRBV29-1; 10 bases are a match to TRBD1. Germline-derived CDR1 and CDR2 are SQVTM and ANQGSEA. CDR3 size: 13 residues. The chain's CDR3 is CSVEDDRGPEAFF. The CDR3 DNA reads as TGCAGCGTCGAAGATGACAGGGGGCCTGAAGCTTTCTTT.

V and J are TRBV27 and TRBJ2-7; D remains ambiguous. V was cut by 3 bases and J by 3 bases, with 21 bases left in between. The CDR3 has 17 residues. The germline V gene has CDR1 MNHEY and CDR2 SMNVEV (reference sequence). CDR3 sequence reads: CASSFLRAATLRYEQYF. CDR3 nucleotide sequence: TGTGCCAGCAGTTTCCTCCGGGCGGCTACACTTCGCTACGAGCAGTACTTC.

As DNA, the CDR3 is TGTGCCACCCGGCGGGGGACAGGCACAGATACGCAGTATTTT. Its protein is CATRRGTGTDTQYF. This chain uses TRBV27 with TRBJ2-3; D assignment may be TRBD1 or TRBD2 (7 bases each). CDR1 is MNHEY and CDR2 is SMNVEV in the germline V gene (reference sequence). V was shortened by 10 bases and J by 1 base, with 15 bases between the two germline ends. CDR3 size: 14 residues.

The rearrangement links TRBV19 to TRBJ1-2; D is uncertain. The CDR3 runs to 13 residues. In germline, CDR1 is LNHDA, CDR2 SQIVND (reference sequence). V gave up 3 bases and J gave up 8 bases, with 13 bases separating them. CDR3: CASSMGGIGGYTF. CDR3 bases: TGTGCCAGTAGTATGGGCGGTATCGGGGGCTACACCTTC. Using reference TRBV19 and TRBJ1-2 for the parts outside the CDR3, the full variable domain is DGGITQSPKYLFRKEGQNVTLSCEQNLNHDAMYWYRQDPGQGLRLIYYSQIVNDFQKGDIAEGYSVSREKKESFPLTVTSAQKNPTAFYLCASSMGGIGGYTFGSGTRLTVV.